This T cell receptor (beta chain) was found in a study of cytomegalovirus exposure and HLA in healthy donors. Findings of the study overall: Clonal expansion was found to be greater in HLA-associated TCR beta chains than in equally common others in a later analysis. Within an earlier analysis, most TCR beta V segments proved productive either about 90% or about 30% of the time.

The V end was cut by 4 bases, the J end by 2 bases, with 25 bases between. The CDR3 is 19 amino acids. PCR used 60 Vbeta primers and 13 Jbeta primers. Clones were read by immunoSEQ multiplex PCR, and TCRdb kept only the in-frame ones, dropping some. Altogether approximately 90,000 clones are present, approximately 7.1% being singletons, with the ten largest covering approximately 2.5%. Though nominally healthy at sampling, donors likely had unrecorded immune exposures. With respect to this clone: Its cognate antigen is unknown.

The sequencing sample was made of PBMCs. The receptor was isolated from a middle-aged man in good health and CMV-seronegative. This chain links TRBV23-1 with TRBJ2-3, with D possibly being TRBD1 (7 bases). TRBV23-1 belongs to the ORF category, with a function that is uncertain. Here the CDR3 DNA reads TGCGCCAGCAGTCCCATGGAGGGGACAGACCCGAAGAACACAGATACGCAGTATTTT. It codes for CASSPMEGTDPKNTDTQYF.